This T cell receptor (beta chain) was profiled in a study of early T cells in non-severe SARS-CoV-2 infection. Overall study context: Sequenced bulk RNA came from whole blood that was unsorted, and chains were unpaired.

This CDR3 is 14 amino acids long. V shed 2 bases and J shed 3 bases, with 12 bases lying between them. The germline V gene encodes CDR1 SGHTS and CDR2 YDEGEE. Only a few counts were recorded for this clonotype. Attached unique molecular identifiers marked individual cDNA molecules. Using its own MiXCR run on the 5' RACE reads, TCRdb lists one record per CDR3 protein. The sample includes 50,000 to 70,000 distinct CDR3 sequences, roughly 5.7% of them seen just once. Sequenced here: whole blood, sampled at baseline. The chain carries TRBV5-8 and TRBJ2-7; D is undetermined. The receptor was derived from an adult who was a healthcare worker with PCR-confirmed SARS-CoV-2 infection or an uninfected control (not recorded which). The CDR3 DNA follows: TGTGCCAGCAGCTTTAATCGGGTTGTCTACGAGCAGTACTTC. Encoded protein: CASSFNRVVYEQYF.